This T cell receptor (beta chain) comes out of a study of CD8+CD57+ T cells in acquired aplastic anemia. Study-level findings and limits: A set of twenty-nine CD8+ CDR3 sequences was shared between patients and controls, and these sequences appeared highly expressed in patients. Researchers reported that CD8+ Simpson's diversity was not significantly different in patients versus controls.

Using genomic DNA as the template, TCR beta VDJ and CDR3 profiling was carried out. TCRdb recomputed calls from the reads with MiXCR, one row per CDR3 protein. The repertoire holds under 200,000 distinct CDR3 sequences, with 71% as singletons. Only patients with CD8+CD57+ cell expansion on flow cytometry were chosen for sequencing. There were no patients without severe acquired aplastic anemia. The blood sampling took place in patients who had so far received no therapy. On this clonotype: The antigen remains unidentified.

The specimen was sorted CD4+, CD8+, or CD8+CD57+ T cells (not recorded which) from PBMCs. The TCR was taken from a human donor with aplastic anemia.

In DNA, the CDR3 is TGTGCCAGCAGTGAAGCTTCCTATAATTCACCCCTCCACTTT. It is translated as CASSEASYNSPLHF. The rearrangement uses TRBV9 and TRBJ1-6; D is undetermined. The CDR3 extends over 14 amino acids. Trimming shortened V by 5 bases and J by 1 base, and 7 bases separated the two germline ends. Germline loops: CDR1 SGDLS, CDR2 YYNGEE.